This T cell receptor (beta chain) was found in a study of shared clonotypes between healthy human individuals. Profiled with immunoSEQ multiplex PCR; TCRdb holds only in-frame clones, not every one. The repertoire holds roughly 2.2 million clones, with just over 90% as singletons. Trimming cost V 1 base and J 4 bases, with 14 bases left between them. Germline CDR1 and CDR2: MDHEN and SYDVKM. The CDR3 extends over 15 amino acids. The chain links TRBV28 to TRBJ2-7, with D maybe TRBD1 (5 bases). The source material was naive CD4+ T cells from PBMCs. Subset meaning: CD45RA+ positively selected. The clonotype originates from a man younger than 35 in good health. Some clones in this sample may be carry-over from other donors' samples. The CDR3 coding sequence is TGTGCCAGCAGTTTATCAGGGTTCGGATATTACGAGCAGTACTTC. This codes for CASSLSGFGYYEQYF.